This T cell receptor (beta chain) came from a study of Tregs in tolerant kidney transplant recipients. Study-wide background: Related graft donors supplied nonmyeloablative bone marrow transplants, and mixed chimerism was transient. Study conclusions and caveats: Validation in larger populations is needed because few patients were studied.

Note on this clone: Antigen: not known.

Unstimulated Tregs (CD4+CD25+CD127-) and CD4+CD25- non-Tregs were sorted from PBMCs. Libraries were prepared by immunoSEQ multiplex PCR; TCRdb keeps only in-frame clonotypes and omits some of them. Of tens of thousands of clones in the sample, less than 90% were seen once. The source of this sequence is a human donor who received a combined kidney and bone marrow transplant. Here the sequenced sample was CD4+ T cells from blood, taken before the transplant.

Written as DNA, the CDR3 is TGTGCCAGCAGCCAAGAAGGAGGGACAGGGTCCTACGAGCAGTACTTC. Translation: CASSQEGGTGSYEQYF. This chain links TRBV4-2 with TRBJ2-7; 9 positions match TRBD1. V was clipped by 0 bases and J by 1 base; unmatched bases: 4. CDR3 length equals 16 residues. Germline CDR1 and CDR2: LGHNA and YNFKEQ.